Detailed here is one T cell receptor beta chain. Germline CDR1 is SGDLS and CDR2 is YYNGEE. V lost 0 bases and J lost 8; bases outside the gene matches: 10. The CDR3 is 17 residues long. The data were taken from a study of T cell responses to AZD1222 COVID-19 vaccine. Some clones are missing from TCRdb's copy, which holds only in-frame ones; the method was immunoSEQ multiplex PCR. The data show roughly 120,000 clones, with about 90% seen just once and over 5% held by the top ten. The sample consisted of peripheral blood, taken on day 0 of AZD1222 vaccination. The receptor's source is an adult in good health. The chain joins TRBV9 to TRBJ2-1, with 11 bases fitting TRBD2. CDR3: CASSVELAGGFRDEQFF. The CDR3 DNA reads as TGTGCCAGCAGCGTAGAGCTAGCGGGAGGCTTTAGGGATGAGCAGTTCTTC.